These T cell receptor beta chains were read from a single sample in a study of blood T cell repertoires in COVID-19. TCRdb keeps only in-frame clones here, not all; method: immunoSEQ multiplex PCR. This table holds fewer than 500,000 clones, about nine tenths found once. Sequenced input: PBMCs or T cells enriched from blood (not recorded which). Receptor source: a woman between 18 and 29 years old who had recovered from COVID-19. Each CDR3 is given with its conserved first and last residue. Each record gives: CDR3 DNA, CDR3 protein, V gene, J gene, D gene, clone size. The D gene is left open where the match is weak. Clone size is shown for a subset of rows, as once, few, many or a class of expanded clone.

cdr3_nt: TGTGCCAGCAGTTTCATCCTGGGGCAAGACTTCCAAGAGACCCAGTACTTC
cdr3_aa: CASSFILGQDFQETQYF
v_call: TRBV5-8
j_call: TRBJ2-5
d_call: .
clone_size: .

cdr3_nt: TGTGCTAGTGGTTTGGATGCAGGGGCCCATGAAGCTTTCTTT
cdr3_aa: CASGLDAGAHEAFF
v_call: TRBV12-5
j_call: TRBJ1-1
d_call: .
clone_size: .

cdr3_nt: TGTGCCAGCAGCCCCCGGACAGAGAACACCGGGGAGCTGTTTTTT
cdr3_aa: CASSPRTENTGELFF
v_call: TRBV7-2
j_call: TRBJ2-2
d_call: .
clone_size: .

cdr3_nt: TGTGCCAGCAGCTCGACAGGGAAGGCCTACAATGAGCAGTTCTTC
cdr3_aa: CASSSTGKAYNEQFF
v_call: TRBV5-8
j_call: TRBJ2-1
d_call: TRBD1
clone_size: few

cdr3_nt: TGTGCCAGCAGTGAAGACCGGGGATTCAATCAGCCCCAGCATTTT
cdr3_aa: CASSEDRGFNQPQHF
v_call: TRBV6-1
j_call: TRBJ1-5
d_call: .
clone_size: once

cdr3_nt: TGTGCCAGCAGAGTTGCAGTGGGGGGGGACTACGAGCAGTACTTC
cdr3_aa: CASRVAVGGDYEQYF
v_call: TRBV6-5
j_call: TRBJ2-7
d_call: TRBD2
clone_size: few

cdr3_nt: TGTGCCAGCAGCACTAGTGGGGGGATCAATTCACCCCTCCACTTT
cdr3_aa: CASSTSGGINSPLHF
v_call: TRBV9
j_call: TRBJ1-6
d_call: .
clone_size: .

cdr3_nt: TGTGCCAGCAGTCGGGACCCGACAGGGAGCCCAGATACGCAGTATTTT
cdr3_aa: CASSRDPTGSPDTQYF
v_call: TRBV2
j_call: TRBJ2-3
d_call: TRBD1
clone_size: few

cdr3_nt: TGCGCCAGCAGTCCTCGGGGGTTCACCGGGGAGCTGTTTTTT
cdr3_aa: CASSPRGFTGELFF
v_call: TRBV10-1
j_call: TRBJ2-2
d_call: .
clone_size: .

cdr3_nt: TGTGCCAGCAGCTTGAACAGGGGGCAAAACTATGGCTACACCTTC
cdr3_aa: CASSLNRGQNYGYTF
v_call: TRBV5-4
j_call: TRBJ1-2
d_call: TRBD1
clone_size: .

cdr3_nt: TGCGCCAGCAGCCACCTACGGACAGAGAACACCGGGGAGCTGTTTTTT
cdr3_aa: CASSHLRTENTGELFF
v_call: TRBV5-1
j_call: TRBJ2-2
d_call: .
clone_size: .

cdr3_nt: TGTGCCAGCAGTGGGATGGGGGGGAACACTGAAGCTTTCTTT
cdr3_aa: CASSGMGGNTEAFF
v_call: TRBV2
j_call: TRBJ1-1
d_call: .
clone_size: once

cdr3_nt: TGTGCCAGCAGGCGGACAGAGGGCTCCTATAATTCACCCCTCCACTTT
cdr3_aa: CASRRTEGSYNSPLHF
v_call: TRBV7-9
j_call: TRBJ1-6
d_call: .
clone_size: .

cdr3_nt: TGTGCCAGCAGCTTTGTACACACAGACACTGAAGCTTTCTTT
cdr3_aa: CASSFVHTDTEAFF
v_call: TRBV7-2
j_call: TRBJ1-1
d_call: .
clone_size: .

cdr3_nt: TGCAGCGTTGGCGAGGGGGATCAGCCCCAGCATTTT
cdr3_aa: CSVGEGDQPQHF
v_call: TRBV29-1
j_call: TRBJ1-5
d_call: .
clone_size: .

cdr3_nt: TGTGCCAGCAGTCAAACAGGGGGCGCCTTTAACGAGCAGTACTTC
cdr3_aa: CASSQTGGAFNEQYF
v_call: TRBV6-6
j_call: TRBJ2-7
d_call: TRBD1
clone_size: .

cdr3_nt: TGTGCCAGCAGCGTAGCAGTGGGACTAGCGGGGGTGTACAATGAGCAGTTCTTC
cdr3_aa: CASSVAVGLAGVYNEQFF
v_call: TRBV9
j_call: TRBJ2-1
d_call: TRBD2
clone_size: .

cdr3_nt: TGCGCCAGCTCAATAGGTCAGGGGGATAACACTGAAGCTTTCTTT
cdr3_aa: CASSIGQGDNTEAFF
v_call: TRBV5-1
j_call: TRBJ1-1
d_call: TRBD1
clone_size: .

cdr3_nt: TGCGCCAGCAGCCAAGATTCATACAGGGCAAATAGCAATCAGCCCCAGCATTTT
cdr3_aa: CASSQDSYRANSNQPQHF
v_call: TRBV4-1
j_call: TRBJ1-5
d_call: .
clone_size: once

cdr3_nt: TGTGCCAGCAGCATCCAGGGGGACACTGAAGCTTTCTTT
cdr3_aa: CASSIQGDTEAFF
v_call: TRBV7-9
j_call: TRBJ1-1
d_call: TRBD1
clone_size: .

cdr3_nt: TGTGCCAGCAGTGACCTGGCCCTTACAGATACGCAGTATTTT
cdr3_aa: CASSDLALTDTQYF
v_call: TRBV2
j_call: TRBJ2-3
d_call: .
clone_size: .

cdr3_nt: TGTGCCAGCAGCTTAGAACAGGGTCCCTACGAGCAGTACTTC
cdr3_aa: CASSLEQGPYEQYF
v_call: TRBV11-2
j_call: TRBJ2-7
d_call: .
clone_size: .

cdr3_nt: TGTGCCAGCTCACCACCGGCGCGACTACAAGAGACCCAGTACTTC
cdr3_aa: CASSPPARLQETQYF
v_call: TRBV18
j_call: TRBJ2-5
d_call: .
clone_size: once

cdr3_nt: TGTGCCAGCAGTTTATCAACAGGGGACCCAAAAACTTTTACGGGGAGGTCTATTTACGAGCAGTACTTC
cdr3_aa: CASSLSTGDPKTFTGRSIYEQYF
v_call: TRBV27
j_call: TRBJ2-7
d_call: .
clone_size: once

cdr3_nt: TGTGCCAGTAGGACCCCTAGAGGGAGAGGAAGCTACACCTTC
cdr3_aa: CASRTPRGRGSYTF
v_call: TRBV19
j_call: TRBJ1-2
d_call: .
clone_size: once

cdr3_nt: TGCGCCAGTCAGGCCAGGGATGCGTACTACGAGCAGTACTTC
cdr3_aa: CASQARDAYYEQYF
v_call: TRBV5-1
j_call: TRBJ2-7
d_call: .
clone_size: .

cdr3_nt: TGTGCCAGCAGCTTAGGGGCTGATACGCAGTATTTT
cdr3_aa: CASSLGADTQYF
v_call: TRBV11-3
j_call: TRBJ2-3
d_call: .
clone_size: .

cdr3_nt: TGTGCCAGCAGCTTGCGGGGGGTGCAAGATACGCAGTATTTT
cdr3_aa: CASSLRGVQDTQYF
v_call: TRBV11-2
j_call: TRBJ2-3
d_call: TRBD2
clone_size: .

cdr3_nt: TGTGCCAGCAGCCCATCGGTACAGACAACACTCCAAGAGACCCAGTACTTC
cdr3_aa: CASSPSVQTTLQETQYF
v_call: TRBV9
j_call: TRBJ2-5
d_call: .
clone_size: .

cdr3_nt: TGTGCCAGCAACCTTCGGAATTCACCCCTCCACTTT
cdr3_aa: CASNLRNSPLHF
v_call: TRBV2
j_call: TRBJ1-6
d_call: .
clone_size: .

cdr3_nt: TGTGCCTGGAGCGGGACAGACTATGGCTACACCTTC
cdr3_aa: CAWSGTDYGYTF
v_call: TRBV30
j_call: TRBJ1-2
d_call: TRBD1
clone_size: few

cdr3_nt: TGTGCCAGCAGCCAAGAAGCAAGCGGGGGCTCCTACGAGCAGTACTTC
cdr3_aa: CASSQEASGGSYEQYF
v_call: TRBV4-2
j_call: TRBJ2-7
d_call: TRBD2
clone_size: .

cdr3_nt: TGTGCCAGCAGCCATGAGGGGAACACCGGGGAGCTGTTTTTT
cdr3_aa: CASSHEGNTGELFF
v_call: TRBV4-2
j_call: TRBJ2-2
d_call: .
clone_size: .

cdr3_nt: TGTGCCAGCAGTTCTCTTAGCGGGGGAATAACAGATACGCAGTATTTT
cdr3_aa: CASSSLSGGITDTQYF
v_call: TRBV2
j_call: TRBJ2-3
d_call: TRBD2
clone_size: .

cdr3_nt: TGTGCCAGCAGCAGACAGGGCGGTAACTATGGCTACACCTTC
cdr3_aa: CASSRQGGNYGYTF
v_call: TRBV25-1
j_call: TRBJ1-2
d_call: TRBD1
clone_size: few

cdr3_nt: TGTGCCAGCAGCCTCTCCGGGACACTCGATACGCAGTATTTT
cdr3_aa: CASSLSGTLDTQYF
v_call: TRBV5-5
j_call: TRBJ2-3
d_call: .
clone_size: .

cdr3_nt: TGCAGCGTTGAATCCCCCGGGAGGAGCACTGAAGCTTTCTTT
cdr3_aa: CSVESPGRSTEAFF
v_call: TRBV29-1
j_call: TRBJ1-1
d_call: .
clone_size: .

cdr3_nt: TGTGCCAGCAGCTCAGGACAGGGGATGAACACTGAAGCTTTCTTT
cdr3_aa: CASSSGQGMNTEAFF
v_call: TRBV7-8
j_call: TRBJ1-1
d_call: TRBD1
clone_size: once

cdr3_nt: TGTGCCAGCAGTTTTCCATCTAGCGGGGGGTCCTACGAGCAGTACTTC
cdr3_aa: CASSFPSSGGSYEQYF
v_call: TRBV6-2/TRBV6-3
j_call: TRBJ2-7
d_call: TRBD2
clone_size: .

cdr3_nt: TGCGCCAGCAGCTTGGAGGGTGGAGGACGGGGAAACACCATATATTTT
cdr3_aa: CASSLEGGGRGNTIYF
v_call: TRBV5-1
j_call: TRBJ1-3
d_call: .
clone_size: .

cdr3_nt: TGTGCCAGCAGTTACGTAGAAACTAACTATGGCTACACCTTC
cdr3_aa: CASSYVETNYGYTF
v_call: TRBV6-6
j_call: TRBJ1-2
d_call: .
clone_size: .

cdr3_nt: TGCGCCAGCAGCTTGGCCGTCGATGCGGGACAAGAGACCCAGTACTTC
cdr3_aa: CASSLAVDAGQETQYF
v_call: TRBV5-1
j_call: TRBJ2-5
d_call: .
clone_size: .

cdr3_nt: TGCGCCAGCAGGGACCCGACTGGGGGGAACGAGCAGTACTTC
cdr3_aa: CASRDPTGGNEQYF
v_call: TRBV5-1
j_call: TRBJ2-7
d_call: .
clone_size: .

cdr3_nt: TGTGCCAGTAGTATATACAGGGGCAACGAGCAGTACTTC
cdr3_aa: CASSIYRGNEQYF
v_call: TRBV19
j_call: TRBJ2-7
d_call: TRBD1
clone_size: .

cdr3_nt: TGTGCCAGCATAAGGCAGGGCTACAATGAGCAGTTCTTC
cdr3_aa: CASIRQGYNEQFF
v_call: TRBV5-4
j_call: TRBJ2-1
d_call: .
clone_size: .

cdr3_nt: TGTGCCAGAGTGCAACTAGCGGGGGGCCACACAGATACGCAGTATTTT
cdr3_aa: CARVQLAGGHTDTQYF
v_call: TRBV5-3
j_call: TRBJ2-3
d_call: TRBD2
clone_size: .

cdr3_nt: TGTGCCACCAGCAGAGACCGGGGGGAGGGGCGGCCCCAGCATTTT
cdr3_aa: CATSRDRGEGRPQHF
v_call: TRBV15
j_call: TRBJ1-5
d_call: .
clone_size: .

cdr3_nt: TGTGCCAGCAGCGCCTGGCCCTACGAGCAGTACTTC
cdr3_aa: CASSAWPYEQYF
v_call: TRBV5-6
j_call: TRBJ2-7
d_call: .
clone_size: .

cdr3_nt: TGTGCCAGCAGTGATCCCGCCAGGGGGCAGTCTGGGGGTGAAAAACTGTTTTTT
cdr3_aa: CASSDPARGQSGGEKLFF
v_call: TRBV2
j_call: TRBJ1-4
d_call: TRBD1
clone_size: .

cdr3_nt: TGTGCCAGCAGCCAATATAGACAGGGGCATGGCGAGCAGTACTTC
cdr3_aa: CASSQYRQGHGEQYF
v_call: TRBV7-2
j_call: TRBJ2-7
d_call: TRBD1
clone_size: .

cdr3_nt: TGTGCCAGCAGTTCACTGAACACCGGGGAGCTGTTTTTT
cdr3_aa: CASSSLNTGELFF
v_call: TRBV6-2/TRBV6-3
j_call: TRBJ2-2
d_call: .
clone_size: once

cdr3_nt: TGTGCCACGTCCCGGACGGGGATTACCTACGAGCAGTACTTC
cdr3_aa: CATSRTGITYEQYF
v_call: TRBV19
j_call: TRBJ2-7
d_call: .
clone_size: .

cdr3_nt: TGCGCCAGCAGCTTGGGACAGGGGGCTCTCGTAGAGATCATTCAGTACTTC
cdr3_aa: CASSLGQGALVEIIQYF
v_call: TRBV5-1
j_call: TRBJ2-4
d_call: TRBD1
clone_size: .

cdr3_nt: TGTGCCAGCAGCGCTGGGGCAGAATCAGGCTACACCTTC
cdr3_aa: CASSAGAESGYTF
v_call: TRBV28
j_call: TRBJ1-2
d_call: .
clone_size: .